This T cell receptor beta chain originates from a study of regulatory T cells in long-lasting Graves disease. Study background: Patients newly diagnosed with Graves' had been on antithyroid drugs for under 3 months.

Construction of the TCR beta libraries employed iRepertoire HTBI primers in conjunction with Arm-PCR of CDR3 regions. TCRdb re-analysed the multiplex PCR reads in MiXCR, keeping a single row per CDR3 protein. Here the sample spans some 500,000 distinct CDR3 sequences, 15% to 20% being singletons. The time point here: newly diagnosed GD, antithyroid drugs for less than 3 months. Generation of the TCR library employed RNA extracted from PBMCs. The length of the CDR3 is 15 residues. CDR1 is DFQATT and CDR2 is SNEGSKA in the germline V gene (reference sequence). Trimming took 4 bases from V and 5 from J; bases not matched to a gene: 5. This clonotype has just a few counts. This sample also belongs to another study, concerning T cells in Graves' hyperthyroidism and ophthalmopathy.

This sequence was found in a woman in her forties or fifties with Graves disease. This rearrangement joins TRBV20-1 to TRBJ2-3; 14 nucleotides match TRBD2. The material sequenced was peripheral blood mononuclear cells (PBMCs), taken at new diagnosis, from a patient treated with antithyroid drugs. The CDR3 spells CSATTSGGERDTQYF. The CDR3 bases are TGCAGTGCTACGACTAGCGGGGGGGAAAGAGATACGCAGTATTTT.